At least ten counts were recorded for the clone carrying this T cell receptor beta chain. The antigen is not known. Isolated RNA was reverse transcribed in full, so expressed TCRB transcripts were sequenced. Only in-frame clones appear in the TCRdb table, and some are missing; sequencing was by immunoSEQ multiplex PCR. The table lists 400,000 or so clones, 9.6% of them singletons. The data belong to a study of beta chain features in type 1 diabetes. The CDR3 runs to 13 residues. V was cut by 4 bases and J by 10 bases, with 15 bases left in between. The V gene's germline CDR1 is SGHRS and CDR2 YFSETQ. Study-level points and caveats: TCRB CDR3s from Type 1 diabetes patients were moderately but significantly shorter in all four CD4+ subsets.

The specimen was central memory CD4+ T cells from blood. The V and J genes are TRBV5-1 and TRBJ2-1; D is ambiguous. The sequence came from a man under 40 with type 1 diabetes. CDR3: CASSATASREQFF. The CDR3 DNA sequence: TGCGCCAGCAGCGCGACCGCAAGCCGCGAGCAGTTCTTC.